This is a list of T cell receptor beta chains from one sample in a study of brain metastases from non-small cell lung cancer. Generated by immunoSEQ multiplex PCR, the TCRdb table keeps only in-frame clones and is missing some. The sample carries about 3,300 clones, under 80% recorded once. Sequenced material: primary lung tumor tissue. Every receptor here comes from a donor over 35 with non-small cell lung cancer. The CDR3 runs from the conserved cysteine through the conserved F or W. The D gene is left open where the match is weak. Clone size is not always given. Where it is, it says once, few, many or a class for expanded clones.

clone_size | j_call | v_call | d_call | cdr3_aa | cdr3_nt
. | TRBJ2-3 | TRBV5-6 | . | CASRQNTDTQYF | TGTGCCAGCAGACAGAACACAGATACGCAGTATTTT
. | TRBJ1-2 | TRBV10-3 | . | CAISPSRPYGYTF | TGTGCCATCAGCCCCTCCAGGCCCTATGGCTACACCTTC
. | TRBJ1-5 | TRBV10-2 | . | CASSESPGNSNQPQHF | TGCGCCAGCAGTGAGTCACCGGGTAATAGCAATCAGCCCCAGCATTTT
. | TRBJ2-5 | TRBV27 | . | CASSETPRQETQYF | TGTGCCAGCAGTGAGACCCCGCGACAAGAGACCCAGTACTTC
few | TRBJ2-3 | TRBV7-2 | TRBD2 | CASTSGGTNTDTQYF | TGTGCCAGTACTAGCGGGGGGACCAACACAGATACGCAGTATTTT
. | TRBJ2-7 | TRBV6-5 | . | CASTTGTSYEQYF | TGTGCCAGCACTACCGGGACTTCCTACGAGCAGTACTTC
. | TRBJ1-2 | TRBV27 | . | CASSTTGGQPKHYGYTF | TGTGCCAGCAGTACAACGGGGGGCCAGCCAAAACACTATGGCTACACCTTC
once | TRBJ2-7 | TRBV5-4 | . | CASRKAGGSYEQYF | TGTGCCAGCAGGAAAGCAGGGGGGTCCTACGAGCAGTACTTC
. | TRBJ2-3 | TRBV30 | TRBD2 | CAWSVSGGASDTQYF | TGTGCCTGGAGTGTTTCCGGGGGGGCATCGGATACGCAGTATTTT
once | TRBJ2-5 | TRBV10-2 | . | CASRGSGQETQYF | TGCGCCAGCAGGGGTAGCGGCCAAGAGACCCAGTACTTC
. | TRBJ2-7 | TRBV18 | . | CASSSAYEQYF | TGTGCCAGCTCATCGGCCTACGAGCAGTACTTC
. | TRBJ1-5 | TRBV6-5 | . | CASRGGMDQPQHF | TGTGCCAGCAGGGGGGGGATGGATCAGCCCCAGCATTTT
. | TRBJ2-7 | TRBV4-3 | . | CASSQDLSLRTVDYEQYF | TGCGCCAGCAGCCAAGATCTCTCACTTAGGACCGTCGACTACGAGCAGTACTTC
. | TRBJ1-1 | TRBV20-1 | . | CSAGRVNEAFF | TGCAGTGCGGGCAGGGTTAATGAAGCTTTCTTT
few | TRBJ2-2 | TRBV6-2/TRBV6-3 | . | CATTPHRNTGELFF | TGTGCCACCACCCCCCACCGGAACACCGGGGAGCTGTTTTTT
. | TRBJ2-3 | TRBV28 | . | CASTPGRTDTQYF | TGTGCCAGCACCCCAGGTCGCACAGATACGCAGTATTTT
. | TRBJ2-5 | TRBV7-8 | . | CATYRALETQYF | TGTGCCACTTACAGGGCGTTGGAGACCCAGTACTTC
once | TRBJ2-7 | TRBV7-9 | . | CASSLPLEGYEQYF | TGTGCCAGCAGCTTACCACTGGAAGGATACGAGCAGTACTTC
. | TRBJ2-1 | TRBV5-1 | . | CASSSGTVYNEQFF | TGCGCCAGCAGCTCTGGGACGGTCTACAATGAGCAGTTCTTC
. | TRBJ2-3 | TRBV4-2 | TRBD2 | CASSQDPGKTSGGPTDTQYF | TGTGCCAGCAGCCAAGACCCGGGGAAGACTAGCGGGGGCCCCACAGATACGCAGTATTTT
. | TRBJ1-2 | TRBV5-4 | TRBD1 | CASSPTGYGYTF | TGTGCCAGCAGCCCGACAGGGTATGGCTACACCTTC
. | TRBJ1-4 | TRBV3-1/TRBV3-2 | . | CASSRRRIHNEKLFF | TGTGCCAGCAGCCGAAGACGGATTCATAATGAAAAACTGTTTTTT
. | TRBJ1-3 | TRBV5-6 | TRBD1 | CASSTGTGLSGNTIYF | TGTGCCAGCAGCACCGGGACAGGCCTCTCTGGAAACACCATATATTTT
few | TRBJ2-2 | TRBV6-5 | . | CASRPGAENTGELFF | TGTGCCAGCAGGCCAGGGGCCGAGAACACCGGGGAGCTGTTTTTT
. | TRBJ2-5 | TRBV7-9 | TRBD1 | CASSRGEDRGQETQYF | TGTGCCAGCAGCCGAGGAGAGGACAGGGGGCAAGAGACCCAGTACTTC
few | TRBJ2-5 | TRBV7-2 | . | CASSYLALGRETQYF | TGTGCCAGCAGCTATCTAGCGCTGGGGAGGGAGACCCAGTACTTC
few | TRBJ1-5 | TRBV7-9 | . | CASSPAGDQPQHF | TGTGCCAGCAGCCCCGCAGGGGATCAGCCCCAGCATTTT
. | TRBJ2-1 | TRBV6-2/TRBV6-3 | . | CASSSMRLLNEQFF | TGTGCCAGCAGTTCTATGAGACTACTAAATGAGCAGTTCTTC
few | TRBJ2-1 | TRBV7-6 | TRBD2 | CASSPTGGGYNEQFF | TGTGCCAGCAGCCCAACTGGGGGGGGGTACAATGAGCAGTTCTTC
large | TRBJ2-7 | TRBV5-6 | . | CASSPWTANEQYF | TGTGCCAGCAGCCCTTGGACAGCTAACGAGCAGTACTTC
. | TRBJ2-7 | TRBV4-3 | TRBD1 | CASSQGTGGGYEQYF | TGCGCCAGCAGCCAAGGGACAGGGGGCGGTTACGAGCAGTACTTC
. | TRBJ1-5 | TRBV10-3 | . | CAISDWGGNQPQHF | TGTGCCATCAGTGATTGGGGCGGCAATCAGCCCCAGCATTTT
. | TRBJ1-1 | TRBV7-9 | . | CASSSIGLTEAFF | TGTGCCAGCAGCTCTATCGGGCTCACTGAAGCTTTCTTT
. | TRBJ2-7 | TRBV30 | . | CAWRGSSSYEQYF | TGTGCCTGGAGGGGCAGCAGCTCCTACGAGCAGTACTTC
. | TRBJ2-3 | TRBV5-1 | . | CASSLHRDSTDTQYF | TGCGCCAGCAGCCTACACCGGGACAGCACAGATACGCAGTATTTT
. | TRBJ1-1 | TRBV11-3 | TRBD1 | CASSLGTGVNTEAFF | TGTGCCAGCAGCTTAGGGACAGGGGTGAACACTGAAGCTTTCTTT
. | TRBJ2-2 | TRBV5-1 | . | CASSPENTGELFF | TGCGCCAGCAGCCCAGAGAACACCGGGGAACTGTTTTTT
few | TRBJ1-2 | TRBV5-8 | . | CASSDPGSYGYTF | TGTGCCAGCAGCGATCCGGGTTCCTATGGCTACACCTTC
. | TRBJ2-7 | TRBV7-9 | TRBD2 | CASSLAPSLAGPYEQYF | TGTGCCAGCAGCTTAGCGCCGTCACTAGCGGGACCCTACGAGCAGTACTTC
. | TRBJ1-3 | TRBV10-3 | . | CAISRDIASGNTIYF | TGTGCCATCAGTCGGGACATTGCCTCTGGAAACACCATATATTTT
. | TRBJ2-1 | TRBV11-2 | . | CASSSGLGIVQFF | TGTGCCAGCAGCTCGGGACTGGGAATAGTGCAGTTCTTC
. | TRBJ2-7 | TRBV4-2 | . | CASSQLLTLWSYEQYF | TGTGCCAGCAGCCAACTTCTGACCCTTTGGTCTTACGAGCAGTACTTC
. | TRBJ2-7 | TRBV2 | . | CASTIPTETYEQYF | TGTGCCAGCACCATACCGACAGAAACCTACGAGCAGTACTTC
. | TRBJ2-3 | TRBV9 | TRBD2 | CASSPGTSGGALIDTQYF | TGTGCCAGCAGCCCCGGGACTAGCGGGGGGGCCTTGATAGATACGCAGTATTTT
few | TRBJ2-5 | TRBV7-8 | . | CASSPGPTTRAQYF | TGTGCCAGCAGCCCCGGACCAACTACGCGTGCCCAGTACTTC
. | TRBJ2-3 | TRBV5-4 | . | CVSSSSTDTQYF | TGTGTCAGCAGCTCTAGCACAGATACGCAGTATTTT
. | TRBJ1-5 | TRBV27 | . | CASSPYQGYNQPQHF | TGTGCCAGCAGTCCATACCAGGGTTACAATCAGCCCCAGCATTTT
. | TRBJ2-7 | TRBV5-1 | . | CASSTRNGLEQYF | TGCGCCAGCAGCACCCGAAACGGCCTCGAGCAGTACTTC
. | TRBJ1-2 | TRBV28 | . | CATLRSGYTF | TGTGCCACCCTCCGTTCGGGCTACACCTTC
. | TRBJ1-6 | TRBV2 | . | CASSSDRISPLHF | TGTGCCAGCAGCTCGGACAGAATTTCACCCCTCCACTTT
. | TRBJ1-2 | TRBV18 | TRBD1 | CASSPTEGAYGYTF | TGTGCCAGCTCACCAACCGAGGGGGCCTATGGCTACACCTTC
. | TRBJ1-5 | TRBV6-5 | TRBD1 | CASSRGQENQPQHF | TGTGCCAGCAGCCGCGGACAGGAGAATCAGCCCCAGCATTTT
. | TRBJ2-1 | TRBV4-3 | . | CASSQDAGFGEQFF | TGCGCCAGCAGCCAAGATGCCGGGTTTGGGGAGCAGTTCTTC